This TCR beta chain emerged from a study of blood T cell repertoires in COVID-19. Across the study: Samples representing acute and convalescent COVID-19 were sourced from the United States, Italy and Spain. T cells, B-cell-depleted T cells, or PBMCs supplied cDNA or gDNA.

As handled by the study authors: Researchers report that nucleated cell counts were estimated from reference gene primer amplification. Sequenced by immunoSEQ multiplex PCR; TCRdb stores in-frame clones only, minus some. That table supplies the V and J calls and clone size; D and trimming were determined from the DNA. The sample consists of about 210,000 clones, 84% of them appearing once. This CDR3 has 16 residues. V shed 2 bases, J shed 4 bases, and the junction held 8 bases outside the gene matches. In germline, CDR1 is SGHRS, CDR2 YFSETQ. The material sequenced was peripheral blood. The TCR sequence derives from a woman in her forties or fifties with active or convalescent COVID-19. The chain employs TRBV5-1 and TRBJ1-2, with TRBD1 identical over 10 bases. CDR3: CASSFIGTGDAYGYTF. The DNA of the CDR3 is TGCGCCAGCAGCTTCATCGGGACAGGGGACGCCTATGGCTACACCTTC.